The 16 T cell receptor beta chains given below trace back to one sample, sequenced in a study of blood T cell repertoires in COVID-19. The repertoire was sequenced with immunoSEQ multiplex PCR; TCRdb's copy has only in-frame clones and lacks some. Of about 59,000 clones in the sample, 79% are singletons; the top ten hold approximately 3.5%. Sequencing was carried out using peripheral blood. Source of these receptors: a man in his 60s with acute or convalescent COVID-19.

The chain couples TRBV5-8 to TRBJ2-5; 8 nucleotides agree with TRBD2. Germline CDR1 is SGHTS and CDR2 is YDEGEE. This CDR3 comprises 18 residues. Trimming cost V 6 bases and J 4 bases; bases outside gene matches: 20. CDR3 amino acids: CASTFRSEREMWGETQYF. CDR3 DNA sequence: TGTGCCAGCACCTTTAGGAGCGAGCGGGAGATGTGGGGAGAGACCCAGTACTTC.

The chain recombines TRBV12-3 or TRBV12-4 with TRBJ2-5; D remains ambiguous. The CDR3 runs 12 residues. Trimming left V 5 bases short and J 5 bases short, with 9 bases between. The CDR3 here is CASSDSDETQYF. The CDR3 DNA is TGTGCCAGCAGTGACTCGGATGAGACCCAGTACTTC.

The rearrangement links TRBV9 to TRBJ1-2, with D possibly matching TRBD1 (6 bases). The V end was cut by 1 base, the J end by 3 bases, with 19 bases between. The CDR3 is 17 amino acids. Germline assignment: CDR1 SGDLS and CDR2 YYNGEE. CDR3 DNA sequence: TGTGCCAGCAGCGTACCAATTGGGGACACCGGACACTATGGCTACACCTTC. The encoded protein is CASSVPIGDTGHYGYTF.

CDR3 sequence (DNA): TGTGCCAGCAGTTACTCCCAGGGGTCCTACAATGAGCAGTTCTTC. It encodes CASSYSQGSYNEQFF. This chain uses TRBV6-6 with TRBJ2-1; perhaps TRBD1 as D (6 bases). V was shortened by 0 bases and J by 1 base, with 7 bases between the two germline ends. Germline CDR1 and CDR2: MNHNY and SVGAGI (reference sequence). This CDR3 has 15 residues.

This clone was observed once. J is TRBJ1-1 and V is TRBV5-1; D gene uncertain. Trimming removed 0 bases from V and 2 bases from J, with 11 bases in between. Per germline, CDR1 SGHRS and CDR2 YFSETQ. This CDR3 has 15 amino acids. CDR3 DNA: TGCGCCAGCAGCTTGGTTGCAGGAATTAACACTGAAGCTTTCTTT. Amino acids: CASSLVAGINTEAFF.

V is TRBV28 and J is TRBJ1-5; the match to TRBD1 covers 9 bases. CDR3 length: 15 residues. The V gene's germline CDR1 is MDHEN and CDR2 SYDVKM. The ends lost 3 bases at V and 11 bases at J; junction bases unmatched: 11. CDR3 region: CASSFLGQGPPTQHF. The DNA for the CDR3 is TGTGCCAGCAGTTTCTTGGGACAGGGACCTCCGACCCAGCATTTT.

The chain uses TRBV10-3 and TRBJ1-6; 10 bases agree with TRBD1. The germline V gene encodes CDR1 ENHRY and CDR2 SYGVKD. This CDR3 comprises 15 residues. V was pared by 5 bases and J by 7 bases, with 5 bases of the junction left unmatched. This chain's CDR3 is CAISSRDRGNSPLHF. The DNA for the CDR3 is TGTGCCATCAGTTCCCGGGACAGGGGAAATTCACCCCTCCACTTT.

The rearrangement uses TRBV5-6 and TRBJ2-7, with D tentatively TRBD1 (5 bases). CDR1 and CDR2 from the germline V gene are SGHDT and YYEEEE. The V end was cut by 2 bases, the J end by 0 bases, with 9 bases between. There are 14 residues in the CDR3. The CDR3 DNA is TGTGCCAGCAGCTTTGGACATCTCTCCTACGAGCAGTACTTC. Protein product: CASSFGHLSYEQYF.

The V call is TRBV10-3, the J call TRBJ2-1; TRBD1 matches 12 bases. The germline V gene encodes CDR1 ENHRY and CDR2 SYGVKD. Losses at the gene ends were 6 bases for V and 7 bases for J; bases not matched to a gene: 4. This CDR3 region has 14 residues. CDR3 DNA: TGTGCCATCAGGGGGACAGGGGGCATGAATGAGCAGTTCTTC. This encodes CAIRGTGGMNEQFF.

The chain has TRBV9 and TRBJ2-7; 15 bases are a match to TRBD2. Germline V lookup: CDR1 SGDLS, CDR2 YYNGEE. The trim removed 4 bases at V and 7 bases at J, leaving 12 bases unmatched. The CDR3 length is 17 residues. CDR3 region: CASSPLGLAGGTSEQYF. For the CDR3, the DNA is TGTGCCAGCAGCCCCCTCGGACTAGCGGGAGGGACCTCGGAGCAGTACTTC.

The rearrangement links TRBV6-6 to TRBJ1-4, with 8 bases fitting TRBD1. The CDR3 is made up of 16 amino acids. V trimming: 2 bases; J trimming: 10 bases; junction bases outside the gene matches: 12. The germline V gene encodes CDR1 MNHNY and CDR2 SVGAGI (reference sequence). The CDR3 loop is CASSYAGQGRDRKLFF. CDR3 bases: TGTGCCAGCAGTTACGCCGGACAGGGCCGAGATCGAAAACTGTTTTTT.

The CDR3 reads CASSQAPQAGELFF. The CDR3 DNA reads as TGTGCCAGCAGCCAAGCACCCCAGGCCGGGGAGCTGTTTTTT. This chain joins TRBV3-1 (or the pseudogene TRBV3-2) and TRBJ2-2; D ambiguous. CDR3 length: 14 residues. Trimming removed 1 base at V and 6 bases at J, with 9 bases between. Germline V CDR1 and CDR2: LGHDT, YNNKEL (reference sequence).

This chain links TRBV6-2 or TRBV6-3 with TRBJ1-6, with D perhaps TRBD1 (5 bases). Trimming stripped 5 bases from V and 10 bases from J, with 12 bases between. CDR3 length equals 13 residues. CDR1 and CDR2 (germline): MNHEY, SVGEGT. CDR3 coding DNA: TGTGCCAGCAGTAGGGGAAGAGGATCACCCCTCCACTTT. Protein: CASSRGRGSPLHF.

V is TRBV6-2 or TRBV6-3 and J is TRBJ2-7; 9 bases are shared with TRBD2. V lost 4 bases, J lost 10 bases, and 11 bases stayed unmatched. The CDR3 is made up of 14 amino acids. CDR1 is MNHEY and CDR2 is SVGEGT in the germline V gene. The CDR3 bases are TGTGCCAGCAGTTCGGTTGGGGGTAGCGGGAGACAGTACTTC. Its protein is CASSSVGGSGRQYF.

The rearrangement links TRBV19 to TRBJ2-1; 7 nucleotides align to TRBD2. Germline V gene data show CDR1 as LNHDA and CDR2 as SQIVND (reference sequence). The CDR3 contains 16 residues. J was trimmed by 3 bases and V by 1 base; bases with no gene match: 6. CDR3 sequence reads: CASSIVAGAFYNEQFF. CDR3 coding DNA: TGTGCCAGTAGTATAGTGGCGGGAGCTTTCTACAATGAGCAGTTCTTC.

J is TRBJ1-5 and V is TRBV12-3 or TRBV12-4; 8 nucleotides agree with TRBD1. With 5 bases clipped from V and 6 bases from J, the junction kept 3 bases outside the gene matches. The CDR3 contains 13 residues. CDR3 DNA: TGTGCCAGCAGTCTACAGGGGGGTCAGCCCCAGCATTTT. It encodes CASSLQGGQPQHF.